These 27 T cell receptor beta chains were sequenced from one sample in a study of blood T cell repertoires in COVID-19. Libraries were prepared by immunoSEQ multiplex PCR; TCRdb keeps only in-frame clonotypes and omits some of them. The sample records roughly 100,000 clones, approximately 81% being singletons. Sequencing input: peripheral blood. The receptors were sampled from a human donor in a cohort sampled during active COVID-19.

Regarding this clone: At one end the junction does not follow the germline gene, possibly because of a read error. The chain uses TRBV10-3 and TRBJ2-5, with 8 bases matching TRBD2. CDR1 is ENHRY, CDR2 SYGVKD, per germline. The CDR3 runs 14 residues. The CDR3 here is CAISEQTSVETPYF. The CDR3 DNA is TGTGCCATCAGTGAACAGACTAGCGTGGAGACCCCGTACTTC.

This clone is a singleton in its sample. This chain links TRBV7-6 with TRBJ2-1; D perhaps matches TRBD2 (7 bases). This CDR3 region has 18 residues. V was pared by 5 bases and J by 3 bases, with 23 bases between. CDR1 and CDR2 (germline): SGHVS, FNYEAQ. This CDR3 reads CASSTRTAGSGIYNEQFF. CDR3 nucleotide sequence: TGTGCCAGCAGCACCCGGACAGCCGGCAGCGGGATCTACAATGAGCAGTTCTTC.

In its sample, this clone was seen once. The chain links TRBV3-1 (or the pseudogene TRBV3-2) to TRBJ2-5, with TRBD2 matching 7 bases. CDR1 and CDR2 (germline): LGHDT, YNNKEL (reference sequence). The junction had 4 bases not matched to a gene; V was cut back by 4 bases and J by 5 bases. This CDR3 is built from 13 residues. CDR3 DNA: TGTGCCAGCAGCCTGCGGGAGATGGAGACCCAGTACTTC. Its protein product is CASSLREMETQYF.

V and J are TRBV3-1 (or the pseudogene TRBV3-2) and TRBJ2-1; 7 bases are a match to TRBD1. CDR1 and CDR2 from the germline V gene are LGHDT and YNNKEL (reference sequence). The V and J ends lost 1 base and 0 bases, in that order; junction bases with no gene match: 12. The CDR3 has 19 residues. The CDR3 sequence is CASSQVPLTGKGSYNEQFF. The CDR3 nucleotides read TGTGCCAGCAGCCAAGTACCCTTGACAGGGAAAGGCTCCTACAATGAGCAGTTCTTC.

The chain combines TRBV28 with TRBJ1-2; D ambiguous. In germline, CDR1 is MDHEN, CDR2 SYDVKM. This CDR3 comprises 13 residues. V lost 5 bases to trimming and J lost 0 bases, with 7 bases between them. CDR3 nucleotide sequence: TGTGCCAGCAGTACGAAGCCTAACTATGGCTACACCTTC. Protein: CASSTKPNYGYTF.

The chain has TRBV5-1 and TRBJ2-1; 8 positions agree with TRBD1. The CDR3 has 15 residues. In germline, CDR1 is SGHRS, CDR2 YFSETQ. V dropped 3 bases and J dropped 0; count of bases not matched to a gene: 2. Here the CDR3 DNA reads TGCGCCAGCAGCTGGACAGGGAGCTCCTACAATGAGCAGTTCTTC. The encoded protein is CASSWTGSSYNEQFF.

The chain is built from TRBV2 and TRBJ1-5; 12 bases map to TRBD1. V trimming: 2 bases; J trimming: 6 bases; junction bases outside the gene matches: 5. CDR1 is SNHLY and CDR2 is FYNNEI in the germline V gene. The CDR3 is made up of 16 amino acids. CDR3 protein: CASSELGTGGGQPQHF. Written as DNA, the CDR3 is TGTGCCAGCAGTGAATTGGGGACAGGGGGCGGTCAGCCCCAGCATTTT.

This sequence joins TRBV27 and TRBJ2-7, with D unresolved. CDR1 MNHEY and CDR2 SMNVEV come from the germline V gene (reference sequence). V lost 11 bases, J lost 2 bases, and 16 bases lay in between. This CDR3 is 13 amino acids long. The CDR3 region has the DNA TGTGCCTCCGGCGAGGATGGCCCCTACGAGCAGTACTTC. Translation gives CASGEDGPYEQYF.

The V call is TRBV10-3, the J call TRBJ2-3; 9 bases align to TRBD1. V lost 0 bases to trimming and J lost 0 bases; unmatched junction nucleotides: 7. Germline V lookup: CDR1 ENHRY, CDR2 SYGVKD. CDR3 length: 18 amino acids. The CDR3 coding sequence is TGTGCCATCAGTGAGTCCTCCGGGGACAGGGTTAGCACAGATACGCAGTATTTT. The encoded protein is CAISESSGDRVSTDTQYF.

This clone was observed once. The rearrangement uses TRBV28 and TRBJ2-7, with 9 bases aligning to TRBD1. V shed 5 bases and J 4 bases; nucleotides not matched to a gene: 9. The CDR3 length is 15 residues. Germline V lookup: CDR1 MDHEN, CDR2 SYDVKM. The CDR3 region has the DNA TGTGCCAGCAGTAAGCCGGGACAGGGCCTTTACGAGCAGTACTTC. The encoded protein is CASSKPGQGLYEQYF.

This sequence joins TRBV7-9 and TRBJ2-2; 8 bases line up with TRBD2. Germline V gives CDR1 SEHNR, CDR2 FQNEAQ (reference sequence). V trimming: 5 bases; J trimming: 0 bases; junction bases outside the gene matches: 8. The CDR3 is made up of 17 amino acids. CDR3 amino acids: CASSPSSTSANTGELFF. CDR3 bases: TGTGCCAGCAGCCCATCGTCGACTAGCGCGAACACCGGGGAGCTGTTTTTT.

This clone is a singleton in its sample. CDR3 DNA sequence: TGTGCCAGCAGCCCCTGGGGGGGGCAGGATTTGCAGTACTTC. Its protein product is CASSPWGGQDLQYF. The V and J genes are TRBV28 and TRBJ2-7, with D perhaps matching TRBD2 (7 bases). CDR1 is MDHEN and CDR2 is SYDVKM in the germline V gene. The CDR3 runs 14 residues. V lost 6 bases and J 9 bases, leaving 21 bases between the germline ends. The variable domain in full, with the rest retrieved from reference TRBV28 and TRBJ2-7, is DVKVTQSSRYLVKRTGEKVFLECVQDMDHENMFWYRQDPGLGLRLIYFSYDVKMKEKGDIPEGYSVSREKKERFSLILESASTNQTSMYLCASSPWGGQDLQYFGPGTRLTVT.

The genes are TRBV27 and TRBJ1-6; 12 bases are a match to TRBD1. The CDR3 spans 13 residues. V lost 8 bases and J lost 9; bases outside the gene matches: 2. Germline CDR1 and CDR2: MNHEY and SMNVEV (reference sequence). As DNA, the CDR3 is TGTGCCAGCCGGGGACAGGGGGCTTCACCCCTCCACTTT. Its protein is CASRGQGASPLHF.

V gene TRBV2 combines with J gene TRBJ2-7, with TRBD2 matching 11 bases. Per the germline V gene, CDR1 is SNHLY and CDR2 is FYNNEI. After removal of 2 bases from V and 2 bases from J, the junction contained 8 bases not matched to a gene. The CDR3 totals 17 residues. The CDR3 is CASSEPELAGETYEQYF. DNA of the CDR3: TGTGCCAGCAGTGAACCCGAACTAGCGGGAGAAACCTACGAGCAGTACTTC.

The chain joins TRBV4-1 to TRBJ1-1, with TRBD1 matching over 8 bases. Germline CDR1 reads MGHRA; CDR2 reads YSYEKL. V gave up 8 bases and J gave up 4 bases; unmatched junction bases: 3. This CDR3 spans 12 amino acids. CDR3 in amino acids: CASGTGGTEAFF. The CDR3, as DNA: TGCGCCAGCGGAACAGGGGGCACTGAAGCTTTCTTT.

The CDR3 reads CASRSGTSVSNEQYF. The DNA of the CDR3 is TGCGCCAGCAGAAGCGGGACTAGCGTCTCTAACGAGCAGTACTTC. V is TRBV5-1 and J is TRBJ2-7; 10 nucleotides align to TRBD2. Germline lookup yields CDR1 SGHRS and CDR2 YFSETQ. The CDR3 has 15 residues. The ends lost 5 bases at V and 5 bases at J; junction bases unmatched: 10.

The genes are TRBV28 and TRBJ1-3; 8 bases are a match to TRBD1. CDR1 is MDHEN and CDR2 is SYDVKM in the germline V gene. The CDR3 contains 15 residues. Trimming removed 3 bases from V and 4 bases from J; junction bases left unmatched: 5. The CDR3 here is CASSFQGAPGNTIYF. The CDR3 DNA sequence: TGTGCCAGCAGTTTCCAGGGGGCGCCGGGAAACACCATATATTTT. Combining the CDR3 with reference TRBV28 and TRBJ1-3 gives the whole variable domain DVKVTQSSRYLVKRTGEKVFLECVQDMDHENMFWYRQDPGLGLRLIYFSYDVKMKEKGDIPEGYSVSREKKERFSLILESASTNQTSMYLCASSFQGAPGNTIYFGEGSWLTVV.

The rearrangement joins TRBV9 to TRBJ2-1; 15 bases match TRBD2. Germline loops: CDR1 SGDLS, CDR2 YYNGEE. The CDR3 totals 14 residues. V gave up 5 bases and J gave up 7 bases; unmatched junction bases: 1. In nucleotides, the CDR3 is TGTGCCAGCAGAGGGACTAGCGGGGGGAATGAGCAGTTCTTC. As protein: CASRGTSGGNEQFF. Full variable domain (outside the CDR3, taken from reference TRBV9 and TRBJ2-1): DSGVTQTPKHLITATGQRVTLRCSPRSGDLSVYWYQQSLDQGLQFLIQYYNGEERAKGNILERFSAQQFPDLHSELNLSSLELGDSALYFCASRGTSGGNEQFFGPGTRLTVL.

The gene calls are TRBV9 and TRBJ2-4; D not certain. Germline CDR1 SGDLS, CDR2 YYNGEE. The CDR3 extends over 16 amino acids. V was pared by 4 bases and J by 5 bases, with 19 bases between. The CDR3 bases are TGTGCCAGCAGCCCTAGTGGCGTCTTGAGGCAAAACATTCAGTACTTC. Amino acid sequence: CASSPSGVLRQNIQYF. Full variable domain (rest looked up from reference TRBV9 and TRBJ2-4): DSGVTQTPKHLITATGQRVTLRCSPRSGDLSVYWYQQSLDQGLQFLIQYYNGEERAKGNILERFSAQQFPDLHSELNLSSLELGDSALYFCASSPSGVLRQNIQYFGAGTRLSVL.

This chain joins TRBV3-1 (or the pseudogene TRBV3-2) and TRBJ1-1; 9 bases are a match to TRBD1. Germline assignment: CDR1 LGHDT and CDR2 YNNKEL (reference sequence). The CDR3 contains 13 residues. Trimming took 6 bases from V and 5 from J; bases not matched to a gene: 4. The CDR3 nucleotides read TGTGCCAGCAGACAGGGGGCGCGGACTGAAGCTTTCTTT. It translates to CASRQGARTEAFF.

The chain recombines TRBV29-1 with TRBJ2-5; 9 bases line up with TRBD2. With V trimmed by 3 bases and J by 4 bases, 6 bases remained unmatched. The germline CDR1 and CDR2 sequences are SQVTM and ANQGSEA. CDR3 length equals 14 residues. CDR3: CSVDGLAGLETQYF. Here the CDR3 DNA reads TGCAGCGTTGATGGTCTAGCGGGGTTAGAGACCCAGTACTTC.

This chain links TRBV7-9 with TRBJ1-6, with 7 bases lining up with TRBD1. This CDR3 has 15 amino acids. Trimming removed 5 bases from V and 5 bases from J; junction bases left unmatched: 6. In germline, CDR1 is SEHNR, CDR2 FQNEAQ (reference sequence). The CDR3 nucleotides are TGTGCCAGCAGCCCATGGGACAGAGATAATTCACCCCTCCACTTT. Translated: CASSPWDRDNSPLHF.

The chain recombines TRBV5-6 with TRBJ1-6; TRBD1 matches at 8 bases. This CDR3 comprises 13 residues. Trimming removed 3 bases from V and 9 bases from J; junction bases left unmatched: 2. The germline gives CDR1 SGHDT, CDR2 YYEEEE. The CDR3 DNA reads as TGTGCCAGCAGCTCGGACAGGGTTTCACCCCTCCACTTT. Its protein is CASSSDRVSPLHF.

The chain uses TRBV7-3 and TRBJ2-6, with TRBD2 matching 13 bases. V gave up 5 bases and J gave up 0 bases; unmatched junction bases: 4. The CDR3 runs 18 residues. Germline CDR1 reads SGHTA; CDR2 reads FQGTGA. This CDR3 reads CASSPRLAGGSGANVLTF. In DNA, the CDR3 is TGTGCCAGCAGCCCACGACTAGCGGGAGGCTCTGGGGCCAACGTCCTGACTTTC.

This rearrangement joins TRBV3-1 (or the pseudogene TRBV3-2) to TRBJ2-7, with 13 bases fitting TRBD2. V shed 3 bases, J shed 2 bases, and the junction held 1 base outside the gene matches. The CDR3 loop spans 15 amino acids. CDR1 is LGHDT and CDR2 is YNNKEL in the germline V gene (reference sequence). The CDR3 coding sequence is TGTGCCAGCAGCCAGGGACTAGCGGGGACCTACGAGCAGTACTTC. Its translation: CASSQGLAGTYEQYF.

V usage is TRBV6-5 and J usage is TRBJ2-5, with 8 bases fitting TRBD2. This CDR3 comprises 15 residues. With 8 bases clipped from V and 2 bases from J, the junction kept 10 bases outside the gene matches. Germline values: CDR1 MNHEY, CDR2 SVGAGI. In DNA, the CDR3 is TGTGCCAGCCTTTCCTCAGCGGGGGCTCAAGAGACCCAGTACTTC. Translating gives CASLSSAGAQETQYF.

The chain carries TRBV19 and TRBJ1-3, with D perhaps matching TRBD1 (6 bases). V shed 8 bases and J shed 7 bases, with 18 bases lying between them. CDR1 is LNHDA and CDR2 is SQIVND in the germline V gene (reference sequence). The CDR3 has 14 amino acids. The CDR3 bases are TGTGCCAGTGCTACAACAGGGTTGGGGAACACCATATATTTT. Amino acid sequence: CASATTGLGNTIYF.